What follows is one TCR beta chain and its context. The source of the sample is a study of shared clonotypes between healthy human individuals. Sequenced by immunoSEQ multiplex PCR; TCRdb stores in-frame clones only, minus some. The sample contains roughly 2.1 million clones, about 93% of which appear only once. Only CD45RO-negative cells positively selected for CCR7 counted as naive CD8 cells, so terminally differentiated effector memory CD45RA+ cells were excluded. The receptor comes from a man aged 18 to 29 in good health. Some clones in this sample may be carry-over from other donors' samples. The specimen sequenced was naive CD8+ T cells from PBMCs.

CDR3 sequence: CASSLGAPGEAFF. The CDR3 coding sequence is TGTGCCAGCAGCTTGGGGGCGCCCGGCGAAGCTTTCTTT. This sequence joins TRBV5-6 and TRBJ1-1; no clear D. In germline, CDR1 is SGHDT, CDR2 YYEEEE. This CDR3 is 13 amino acids long. The V gene lost 0 bases and the J gene lost 8 bases, with 11 bases spanning the gap. Full variable domain (missing parts from reference TRBV5-6 and TRBJ1-1): DAGVTQSPTHLIKTRGQQVTLRCSPKSGHDTVSWYQQALGQGPQFIFQYYEEEERQRGNFPDRFSGHQFPNYSSELNVNALLLGDSALYLCASSLGAPGEAFFGQGTRLTVV.